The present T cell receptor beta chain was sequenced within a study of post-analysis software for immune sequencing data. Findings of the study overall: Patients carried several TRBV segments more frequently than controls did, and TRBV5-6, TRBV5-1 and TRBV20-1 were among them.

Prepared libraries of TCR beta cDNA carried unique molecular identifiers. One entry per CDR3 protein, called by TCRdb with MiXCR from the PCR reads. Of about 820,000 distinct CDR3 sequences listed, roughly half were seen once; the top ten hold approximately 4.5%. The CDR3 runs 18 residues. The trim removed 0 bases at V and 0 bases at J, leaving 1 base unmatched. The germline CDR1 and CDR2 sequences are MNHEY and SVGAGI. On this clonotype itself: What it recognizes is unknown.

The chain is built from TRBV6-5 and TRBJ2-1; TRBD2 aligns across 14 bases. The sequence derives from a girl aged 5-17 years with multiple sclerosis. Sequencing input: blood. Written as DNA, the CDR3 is TGTGCCAGCAGTTACTCGACTAGCGGGAGGGCCTCCTACAATGAGCAGTTCTTC. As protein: CASSYSTSGRASYNEQFF.